Sequencing of this TCR beta chain was carried out in a study of blood T cell repertoires in COVID-19. Study-level information: From the United States, Italy and Spain came samples of acute and convalescent COVID-19. In each case, the material was cDNA or gDNA derived from T cells, B-cell-depleted T cells, or PBMCs.

As processed by the authors: The assay estimated nucleated cells by amplifying reference gene primers. Method: immunoSEQ multiplex PCR; TCRdb's copy keeps in-frame clones and lacks some. V and J calls and clone size are those listed in that table; D and trimming were worked out from the DNA. This sample has about 270,000 clones; about four fifths occur once, and the top ten carry 3.1%. Trimming pared 2 bases from V and 1 base from J, leaving 10 bases between. Germline loops: CDR1 SGHTS, CDR2 YDEGEE. The CDR3 length is 14 residues. The source is a woman between 18 and 29 years old with acute or convalescent COVID-19. The V gene is TRBV5-8, the J gene TRBJ2-7; TRBD2 might be the D (5 bases). Sequencing was done on a sample of peripheral blood. CDR3 DNA: TGTGCCAGCAGCTTATTTCTAGCTTCCTACGAGCAGTACTTC. Translated, it gives CASSLFLASYEQYF.